One T cell receptor (beta chain) is described in this entry. Its specificity is not known. Unexposed donor CD4+ T cells date from 2011-2018, before the COVID-19 pandemic. After approximately ten days of culture, CD4+ T cells were isolated. Unexposed-donor CD4+ T cells were probed with SARS-CoV-2 S/N and four cold-coronavirus spikes, cells permitting. This sample is part of a study of CD4 T cells in relation to SARS-CoV-2 and coronaviruses. Study-wide results and caveats: In about 65% of donors, memory CD4+ clonotypes crossrecognized SARS-CoV-2 and at least one common cold coronavirus spike.

The V gene's germline CDR1 is SGHNT and CDR2 YYREEE (reference sequence). This CDR3 region has 13 residues. J was trimmed by 7 bases and V by 2 bases; bases with no gene match: 6. Libraries were prepared by immunoSEQ multiplex PCR; TCRdb keeps only in-frame clonotypes and omits some of them. The table includes some 19,000 clones, around 80% detected once. The rearrangement links TRBV5-4 to TRBJ2-7; 7 nucleotides line up with TRBD2. This receptor was obtained from a human donor in good health. Material: CD4+ T cells from PBMCs, cultured in vitro. DNA of the CDR3: TGTGCCAGCAGCTTCGTAGCGGGTGGGGAGCAGTACTTC. This encodes CASSFVAGGEQYF.